A selection of T cell receptor beta chains follows, all from one sample in a study of T cells in Graves' hyperthyroidism and ophthalmopathy. TCRdb analysed the multiplex PCR reads with MiXCR anew, one entry per CDR3 protein. The table records some 490,000 distinct CDR3 sequences, 20% to 25% of them present only once. What was sequenced was blood. The receptors shown here come from a woman in her sixties or seventies with Graves' ophthalmopathy. Each CDR3 is given with its conserved first and last residue.

J gene | V gene | CDR3 protein
TRBJ2-3 | TRBV29-1 | CSVALGTSTDTQYF
TRBJ1-2 | TRBV10-3 | CAISESEYGYTF
TRBJ2-7 | TRBV5-1 | CASSPGNSYEQYF
TRBJ2-1 | TRBV5-1 | CASSLPDSWTSGSRNEQFF
TRBJ1-1 | TRBV10-2 | CASSESGTVAEAFF
TRBJ2-1 | TRBV13 | CASSPIGAFLDNEQFF
TRBJ2-1 | TRBV27 | CASSGQGARNEQFF
TRBJ2-7 | TRBV11-1 | CASREGLEMIYEQYF
TRBJ1-2 | TRBV4-1 | CASSPSTWYGYTF
TRBJ2-1 | TRBV5-1 | CASSLRMVGGREQFF
TRBJ2-5 | TRBV20-1 | CSAPKDQGWETQYF
TRBJ1-6 | TRBV11-2 | CASSLWTDNSPLHF
TRBJ1-4 | TRBV6-1 | CASSQETGTGTEKLFF
TRBJ2-3 | TRBV24-1 | CATSDPGGAGSTDTQYF
TRBJ2-7 | TRBV28 | CASSSTLAGVHYEQYF
TRBJ2-3 | TRBV19 | CASSILTSGASWGDTQYF
TRBJ1-6 | TRBV7-2 | CASSSYPGQANSPLHF
TRBJ1-1 | TRBV3-1 | CASSLGQGENTEAFF
TRBJ2-7 | TRBV28 | CTSSLLSYEQYF
TRBJ2-3 | TRBV24-1 | CATSDGTAHTDTQYF
TRBJ2-3 | TRBV18 | CASSPQLQGAGDTQYF
TRBJ1-5 | TRBV19 | CASSPDYNQPQHF
TRBJ2-2 | TRBV7-8 | CASSRLAANTGELFF
TRBJ2-2 | TRBV2 | CASIAGSNTGELFF
TRBJ2-7 | TRBV10-3 | CAISEPAGTYEQYF
TRBJ2-5 | TRBV4-2 | CASSQDWGLQETQYF
TRBJ2-7 | TRBV5-1 | CASSWDRGSSEQYF
TRBJ1-5 | TRBV10-2 | CASSPGLHQPQHF
TRBJ2-3 | TRBV9 | CASSVRLAGGAGSTDTQYF
TRBJ2-3 | TRBV2 | CASTSSSVQTDTQYF
TRBJ1-1 | TRBV30 | CAIQRGTNAEAFF
TRBJ2-7 | TRBV5-1 | CASSPAFSGYEQYF
TRBJ1-1 | TRBV19 | CASSIPGQGKNTEAFF
TRBJ1-6 | TRBV20-1 | CSARHLGAGNSPLHF
TRBJ2-7 | TRBV2 | CASSVSLRATEQYF
TRBJ1-1 | TRBV7-8 | CASSFAGVSEAFF
TRBJ1-2 | TRBV2 | CASSSVFNYGYTF
TRBJ2-1 | TRBV7-9 | CASSLVKSGSHREQFF
TRBJ2-1 | TRBV7-6 | CASSLPLRGNNEQFF
TRBJ2-7 | TRBV7-2 | CASSLGLREEQYF